This T cell receptor beta chain was recovered during a study of blood T cell repertoires in COVID-19. For the study at large: Acute and convalescent COVID-19 specimens originated in the United States, Italy and Spain. Nucleic acid was either cDNA or gDNA, and it came from T cells, B-cell-depleted T cells, or PBMCs.

There are 15 residues in the CDR3. Germline values: CDR1 SGHRS, CDR2 YFSETQ. Trimming removed 0 bases from V and 3 bases from J, with 12 bases in between. Per the authors' pipeline: Estimated nucleated cell counts came from reference gene primer amplification. This table comes from immunoSEQ multiplex PCR, and its TCRdb copy is limited to in-frame clones, with some not included. V and J calls and clone size are given by that table; D and trimming were obtained from the DNA. The data show roughly 130,000 clones, 84% seen once. The material sequenced was peripheral blood. The TCR was taken from a woman in her 30s who had recovered from COVID-19. This chain links TRBV5-1 with TRBJ1-1; D is perhaps TRBD1 (6 bases). The CDR3 spells CASSLVGGAHTEAFF. The CDR3 nucleotides are TGCGCCAGCAGCTTGGTGGGGGGGGCCCACACTGAAGCTTTCTTT. Using reference TRBV5-1 and TRBJ1-1 for the parts outside the CDR3, the full variable domain is KAGVTQTPRYLIKTRGQQVTLSCSPISGHRSVSWYQQTPGQGLQFLFEYFSETQRNKGNFPGRFSGRQFSNSRSEMNVSTLELGDSALYLCASSLVGGAHTEAFFGQGTRLTVV.